This T cell receptor beta chain emerged from a study of CD8 T cells in Susac syndrome. The V gene's germline CDR1 is DFQATT and CDR2 SNEGSKA (reference sequence). Trimming pared 7 bases from V and 2 bases from J, leaving 6 bases between. The CDR3 has 11 residues. Reverse transcription of about 0.5 to 1 ug RNA used random hexamers. One entry per CDR3 protein, called by TCRdb with MiXCR from the immunoSEQ multiplex PCR reads. The table shows 200,000 to 250,000 distinct CDR3 sequences, with roughly 93% occurring only once. The origin of this receptor is a human donor with multiple sclerosis. This sequence joins TRBV20-1 and TRBJ2-1; D call uncertain. Sequencing input: CD4+ T cells from PBMCs. The CDR3 is CSGDTYNEQFF. CDR3 DNA: TGCAGTGGTGATACCTACAATGAGCAGTTCTTC.